This record covers a single T cell receptor (beta chain). Synthetically made TCR analog templates were put into each PCR as spikes. Sequencing used immunoSEQ multiplex PCR; TCRdb keeps in-frame clones, though not all of them. The table records about 73,000 clones, approximately 88% of them present only once. This sample is drawn from a study of PD-L1 blockade in urothelial cancer. Overall study: Of some 29 patients, about 25 were males with bladder-origin urothelial cancer. Blood was subjected to analysis at 3 weeks (second dose) and 6 weeks following treatment start.

Sample numbers ranged from 1 to 8 per patient, encompassing pretreatment and on-treatment collections. Sample: PBMCs, taken around atezolizumab (anti-PD-L1) treatment. The TCR sequence derives from a man between 60 and 70 years old with urothelial cancer.

The CDR3 region has the DNA TGCGCCAGCAGCATTGGGGGGAGGGCAGATACGCAGTATTTT. This encodes CASSIGGRADTQYF. The chain combines TRBV5-1 with TRBJ2-3, with 7 bases that match TRBD2. The CDR3 has 14 amino acids. Germline CDR1 SGHRS, CDR2 YFSETQ. With 4 bases clipped from V and 4 bases from J, the junction kept 6 bases outside the gene matches.